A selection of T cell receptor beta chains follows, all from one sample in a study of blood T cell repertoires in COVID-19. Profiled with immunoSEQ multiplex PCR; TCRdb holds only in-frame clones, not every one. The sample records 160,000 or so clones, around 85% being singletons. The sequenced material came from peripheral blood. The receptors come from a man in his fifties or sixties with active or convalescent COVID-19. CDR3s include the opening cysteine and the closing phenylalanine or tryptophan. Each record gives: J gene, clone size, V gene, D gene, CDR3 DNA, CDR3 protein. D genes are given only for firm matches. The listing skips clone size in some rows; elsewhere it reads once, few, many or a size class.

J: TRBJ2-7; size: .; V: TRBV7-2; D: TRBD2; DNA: TGTGCCAGCAGGGTCGGTAGCGGGGCCTACGAGCAGTACTTC; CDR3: CASRVGSGAYEQYF
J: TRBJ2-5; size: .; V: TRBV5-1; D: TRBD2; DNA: TGCGCCAGCAGCGGGGCGGGGGGAGACACCCAGTACTTC; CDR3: CASSGAGGDTQYF
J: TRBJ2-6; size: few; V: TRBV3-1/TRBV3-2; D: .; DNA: TGTGCCAGCAGCCTAAGCGGTGTCCCTGGGGCCAACGTCCTGACTTTC; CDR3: CASSLSGVPGANVLTF
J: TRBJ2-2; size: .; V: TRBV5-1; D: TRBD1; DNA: TGCGCCAGCAGCTCGGGACAGGGAAACACCGGGGAGCTGTTTTTT; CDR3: CASSSGQGNTGELFF
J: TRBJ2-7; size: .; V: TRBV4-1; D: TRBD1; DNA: TGCGCCAGCAGCCAAGATGGACAGGCGATCCCCTACGAGCAGTACTTC; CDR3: CASSQDGQAIPYEQYF
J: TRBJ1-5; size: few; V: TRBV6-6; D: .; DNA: TGTGCCAGCAGTTCACCACAGGGAATCAATCAGCCCCAGCATTTT; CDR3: CASSSPQGINQPQHF
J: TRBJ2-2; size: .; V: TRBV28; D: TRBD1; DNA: TGTGCCAGCAGTTTAACACAGGGGGCGCCCACCGGGGAGCTGTTTTTT; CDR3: CASSLTQGAPTGELFF
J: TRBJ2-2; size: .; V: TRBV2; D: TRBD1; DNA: TGTGCCAGCAGTACACAGGGGGCGGGAAACACCGGGGAGCTGTTTTTT; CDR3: CASSTQGAGNTGELFF
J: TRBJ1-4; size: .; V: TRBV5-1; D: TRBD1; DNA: TGCGCCAGCAGCTCCGGACAGGGTCCAACTAATGAAAAACTGTTTTTT; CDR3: CASSSGQGPTNEKLFF
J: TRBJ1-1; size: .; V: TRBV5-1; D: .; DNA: TGCGCCAGCAGCCTACGATCAGGGCCCAACACTGAAGCTTTCTTT; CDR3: CASSLRSGPNTEAFF
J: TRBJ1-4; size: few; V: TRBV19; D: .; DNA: TGTGCCAGTAGTATTGGGACTCCTGCAGGAAAACTGTTTTTT; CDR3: CASSIGTPAGKLFF
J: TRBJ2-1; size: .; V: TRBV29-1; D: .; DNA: TGCAGCGTTGTGGGGCGACCCAGGGGCCATGAGCAGTTCTTC; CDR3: CSVVGRPRGHEQFF
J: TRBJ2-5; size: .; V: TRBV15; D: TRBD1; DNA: TGTGCCACCAGCAGAGACCAGGGGGCAAGGGAGACCCAGTACTTC; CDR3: CATSRDQGARETQYF
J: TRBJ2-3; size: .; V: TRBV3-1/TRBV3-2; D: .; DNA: TGTGCCAGCAGCCAAGATGGGCTAGCTGCGCAGTATTTT; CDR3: CASSQDGLAAQYF
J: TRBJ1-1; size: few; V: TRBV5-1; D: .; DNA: TGCGCCAGCAGCCCCAGGACAGAGGGGACTGAAGCTTTCTTT; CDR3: CASSPRTEGTEAFF
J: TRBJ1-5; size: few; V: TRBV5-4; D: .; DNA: TGTGCCAGCAGCTTGTGGGGCGCGGGCAATCAGCCCCAGCATTTT; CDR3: CASSLWGAGNQPQHF
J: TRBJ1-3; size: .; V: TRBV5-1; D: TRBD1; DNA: TGCGCCAGCAGCACAACGACAGGGTCCGGAAACACCATATATTTT; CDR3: CASSTTTGSGNTIYF
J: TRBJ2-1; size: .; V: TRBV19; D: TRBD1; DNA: TGTGCCAGTAGTATTGACAGGGCAAGCAATGAGCAGTTCTTC; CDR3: CASSIDRASNEQFF
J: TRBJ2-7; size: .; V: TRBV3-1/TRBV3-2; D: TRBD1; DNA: TGTGCCAGCAGCCAAGGGACAGGGTACGAGCAGTACTTC; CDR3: CASSQGTGYEQYF
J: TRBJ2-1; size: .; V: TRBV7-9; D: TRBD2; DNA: TGTGCCAGCAGCCTCCGGACTAGCGGGAGTTTCAATGAGCAGTTCTTC; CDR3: CASSLRTSGSFNEQFF
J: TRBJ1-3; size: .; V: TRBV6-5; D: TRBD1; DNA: TGTGCCAGCAGTTACTCTCCAGGGGGCTCTGGAAACACCATATATTTT; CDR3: CASSYSPGGSGNTIYF
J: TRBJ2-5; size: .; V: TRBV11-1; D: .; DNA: TGTGCCAGCAGCTTAGTAGCGAGCAAAGCCCAGTACTTC; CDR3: CASSLVASKAQYF
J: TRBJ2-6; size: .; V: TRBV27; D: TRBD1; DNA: TGTGCCAGCAGTCCCCGGGACAGGGGGTTATCTGGGGCCAACGTCCTGACTTTC; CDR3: CASSPRDRGLSGANVLTF
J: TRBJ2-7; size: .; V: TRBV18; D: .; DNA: TGTGCCAGCTCACCGCTGGGGGGCTACGAGCAGTACTTC; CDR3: CASSPLGGYEQYF
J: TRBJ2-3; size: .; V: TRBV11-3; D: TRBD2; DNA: TGTGCCAGCAGCTTAGTAGTTAGCGGGAGCGCAGATACGCAGTATTTT; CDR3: CASSLVVSGSADTQYF
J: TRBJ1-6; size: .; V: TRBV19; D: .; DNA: TGTGCAGCGGGAGGGCGGACGAGCTCCTATAATTCACCCCTCCACTTT; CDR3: CAAGGRTSSYNSPLHF
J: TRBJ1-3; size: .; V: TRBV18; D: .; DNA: TGTGCCAGCTCACCACGGCAGGGGAACGGAAACACCATATATTTT; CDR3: CASSPRQGNGNTIYF
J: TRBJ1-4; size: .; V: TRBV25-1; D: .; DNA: TGTGCCAGCGGTGGGATCGGCGGGGAAAAACTGTTTTTT; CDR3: CASGGIGGEKLFF
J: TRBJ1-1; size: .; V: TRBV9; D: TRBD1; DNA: TGTGCCAGCAGCGTCAGGGCAGGGGGAACGAACACTGAAGCTTTCTTT; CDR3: CASSVRAGGTNTEAFF
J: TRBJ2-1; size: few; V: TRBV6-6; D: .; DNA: TGTGCCAGCAGTTATCCGAGTTTCTCCTACAATGAGCAGTTCTTC; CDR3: CASSYPSFSYNEQFF
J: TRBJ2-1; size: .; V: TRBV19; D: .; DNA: TGTGCCAGTAGTATGAAGGGGGGGTACAATGAGCAGTTCTTC; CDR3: CASSMKGGYNEQFF
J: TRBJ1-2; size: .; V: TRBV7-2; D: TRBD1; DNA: TGTGCCAGCAGCCGGGACAGGGTCGTAGATGGCTACACCTTC; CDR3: CASSRDRVVDGYTF
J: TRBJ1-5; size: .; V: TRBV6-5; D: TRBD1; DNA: TGTGCCAGCAGTTACAGGGGGCGCGATCAGCCCCAGCATTTT; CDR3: CASSYRGRDQPQHF
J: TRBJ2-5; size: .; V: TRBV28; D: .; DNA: TGTGCCAGCAGCCCTTTAACAGGGAACCAAGAGACCCAGTACTTC; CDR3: CASSPLTGNQETQYF
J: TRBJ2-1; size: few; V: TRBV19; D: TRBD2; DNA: TGTGCCAGTAGTCAACCGGGACTAGAATACAATGAGCAGTTCTTC; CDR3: CASSQPGLEYNEQFF
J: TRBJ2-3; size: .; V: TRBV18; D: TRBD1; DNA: TGTGCCAGCTCAGCTTACAGGGGCCCAGATACGCAGTATTTT; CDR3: CASSAYRGPDTQYF
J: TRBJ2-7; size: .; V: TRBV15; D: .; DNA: TGTGCCACCAGCAGAGATCTTTCCACTGACGAGCAGTACTTC; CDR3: CATSRDLSTDEQYF
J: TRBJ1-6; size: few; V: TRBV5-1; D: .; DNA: TGCGCCAGCAGCACCCGGGACACTTCGAGTTCACCCCTCCACTTT; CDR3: CASSTRDTSSSPLHF
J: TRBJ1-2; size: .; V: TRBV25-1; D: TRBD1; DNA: TGTGCCAGCAGTGACCCGAACAGGGGAGGCTACACCTTC; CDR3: CASSDPNRGGYTF
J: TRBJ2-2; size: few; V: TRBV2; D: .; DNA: TGTGCCAGCAGGCAGGAAACCGGGGAGCTGTTTTTT; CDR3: CASRQETGELFF
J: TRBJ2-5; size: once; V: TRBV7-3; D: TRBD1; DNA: TGTGCCAGCAGCATCGGGACAGGGGGAAAAGAGACCCAGTACTTC; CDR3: CASSIGTGGKETQYF
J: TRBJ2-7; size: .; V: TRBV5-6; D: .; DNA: TGTGCCAGCAGCTTGAGTCCAGGGGAGACCTACGAGCAGTACTTC; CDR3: CASSLSPGETYEQYF
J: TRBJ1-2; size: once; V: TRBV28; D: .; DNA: TGTGCCAGCAGTTACCCCCCCAGGGGCTATGGCTACACCTTC; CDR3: CASSYPPRGYGYTF
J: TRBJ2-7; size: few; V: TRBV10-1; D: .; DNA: TGCGCCAGCAGTGAGTCGGCCGGGAACTCCTACGAGCAGTACTTC; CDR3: CASSESAGNSYEQYF
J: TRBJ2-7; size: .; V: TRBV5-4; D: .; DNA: TGTGCCAGCAGCCTAGACGGCTACGAGCAGTACTTC; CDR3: CASSLDGYEQYF
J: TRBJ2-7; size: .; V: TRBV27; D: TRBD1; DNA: TGTGCCAGCAGCCAAAAGAGGACAGGGAGGAACGAGCAGTACTTC; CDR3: CASSQKRTGRNEQYF
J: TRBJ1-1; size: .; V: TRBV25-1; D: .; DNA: TGTGCCAGCAGTGAATATTTGGGGGGTGTCACTGAAGCTTTCTTT; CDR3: CASSEYLGGVTEAFF
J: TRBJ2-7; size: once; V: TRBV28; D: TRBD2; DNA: TGTGCCAGCAGTTTAGGGACTAGCGGGATCGGCGAGCAGTACTTC; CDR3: CASSLGTSGIGEQYF
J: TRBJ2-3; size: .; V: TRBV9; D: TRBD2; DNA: TGTGCCAGCAGCGTAGCGAGCGGGGGCACAGATACGCAGTATTTT; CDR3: CASSVASGGTDTQYF
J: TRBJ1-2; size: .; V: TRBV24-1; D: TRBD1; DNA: TGTGCCACCAGTGACCCTGGACAGGGGGCAGATGGCTACACCTTC; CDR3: CATSDPGQGADGYTF
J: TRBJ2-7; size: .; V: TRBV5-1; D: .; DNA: TGCGCCAGCAGCAGTGTGGCGGGAACTGCCGCCGAGCAGTACTTC; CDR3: CASSSVAGTAAEQYF
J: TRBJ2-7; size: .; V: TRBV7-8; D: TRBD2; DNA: TGTGCCAGCAGCCGAGCGGGAGGGCCTAACGAGCAGTACTTC; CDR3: CASSRAGGPNEQYF
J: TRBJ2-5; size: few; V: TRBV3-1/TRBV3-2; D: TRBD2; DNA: TGTGCCAGCAGCCAGGCGGGGGGGCTGGAGACCCAGTACTTC; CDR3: CASSQAGGLETQYF